These 26 T cell receptor beta chains were all obtained from the same sample, sequenced in a study of T cells in narcolepsy. Sequencing used immunoSEQ multiplex PCR; TCRdb keeps in-frame clones, though not all of them. The sample has around 18,000 clones; 72% are singletons. Sequenced sample: CD45RA- memory CD8+ T cells from PBMCs. The receptors come from a human donor with narcolepsy.

The J gene is TRBJ2-5, the V gene TRBV2, with 11 nucleotides matching TRBD2. This CDR3 is built from 15 residues. The germline V gene has CDR1 SNHLY and CDR2 FYNNEI. V lost 6 bases to trimming and J lost 5 bases; unmatched junction nucleotides: 8. CDR3 sequence (DNA): TGTGCCAGCAGGGAACTAGCGGGGGAGGTGGAGACCCAGTACTTC. This sequence encodes CASRELAGEVETQYF.

This clone is categorized as medium-sized. The CDR3 coding sequence is TGTGCCAGCAGTGAAGTGGCCACAGGGGGTGGACAGCCCCAGCATTTT. Translation gives CASSEVATGGGQPQHF. This chain joins TRBV6-1 and TRBJ1-5, with 8 bases fitting TRBD1. The germline gives CDR1 MNHNS, CDR2 SASEGT. V gave up 1 base and J gave up 7 bases; unmatched junction bases: 9. The CDR3 runs 16 residues.

V gene TRBV5-1 combines with J gene TRBJ2-5; TRBD1 is a possible D gene (7 bases). Gene TRBJ2-7 matches the end of the DNA better, so the J call may be wrong. The CDR3 has 14 amino acids. Germline CDR1 SGHRS, CDR2 YFSETQ. CDR3 nucleotide sequence: TGCGCCAGCAGCTCCAGGGGGGTAGACAACGAGCAGTACTTC. It yields the protein CASSSRGVDNEQYF.

The rearrangement joins TRBV9 to TRBJ2-3, with 7 bases that match TRBD2. CDR3 size: 14 residues. The junction had 4 bases not matched to a gene; V was cut back by 0 bases and J by 6 bases. Germline lookup yields CDR1 SGDLS and CDR2 YYNGEE. In DNA form, the CDR3 reads TGTGCCAGCAGCGTAGGCGGGGGATCGGATACGCAGTATTTT. Translating it yields CASSVGGGSDTQYF. Full variable domain (outside the CDR3, taken from reference TRBV9 and TRBJ2-3): DSGVTQTPKHLITATGQRVTLRCSPRSGDLSVYWYQQSLDQGLQFLIQYYNGEERAKGNILERFSAQQFPDLHSELNLSSLELGDSALYFCASSVGGGSDTQYFGPGTRLTVL.

V is TRBV9 and J is TRBJ2-3; D is undetermined. The length of the CDR3 is 15 residues. V gave up 4 bases and J gave up 2 bases, with 14 bases separating them. CDR1 SGDLS and CDR2 YYNGEE come from the germline V gene. The CDR3 reads CASSLDGNPTDTQYF. In DNA, the CDR3 is TGTGCCAGCAGCCTGGATGGGAACCCCACAGATACGCAGTATTTT.

The chain links TRBV4-1 to TRBJ2-1; the D gene is possibly TRBD1 (8 bases). Trimming shortened V by 4 bases and J by 1 base, and 17 bases separated the two germline ends. The CDR3 spans 17 residues. Germline CDR1 is MGHRA and CDR2 is YSYEKL. CDR3 region: CASSLIPQGGSYNEQFF. The CDR3 DNA sequence: TGCGCCAGCAGCCTAATTCCACAGGGGGGGTCCTACAATGAGCAGTTCTTC.

J is TRBJ2-3 and V is TRBV18; D unresolved. V lost 2 bases to trimming and J lost 5 bases, with 11 bases between them. Per germline, CDR1 KGHSH and CDR2 LQKENI. This CDR3 contains 14 residues. CDR3 region: CASSPTTERDTQYF. As DNA, the CDR3 is TGTGCCAGCTCACCAACAACGGAGAGAGATACGCAGTATTTT.

The chain couples TRBV5-6 to TRBJ2-1, with 8 bases lining up with TRBD1. This CDR3 has 16 amino acids. V shed 1 base and J 3 bases; nucleotides not matched to a gene: 6. Germline V gene lookup returns CDR1 SGHDT and CDR2 YYEEEE. CDR3 in amino acids: CASSLNAGGFYNEQFF. In nucleotides, the CDR3 is TGTGCCAGCAGCTTGAACGCAGGGGGCTTCTACAATGAGCAGTTCTTC.

The chain employs TRBV19 and TRBJ1-5; 8 bases map to TRBD1. Unmatched junction bases numbered 12, after V lost 7 bases and J lost 4 bases. Looked up from germline, CDR1 is LNHDA and CDR2 is SQIVND (reference sequence). The CDR3 is made up of 16 amino acids. In DNA, the CDR3 is TGTGCCAGTATGCAGGACGACAGGGGCTTTAATCAGCCCCAGCATTTT. Translation gives CASMQDDRGFNQPQHF.

The V gene is TRBV11-3, the J gene TRBJ2-1, with TRBD1 as a possible D gene (6 bases). Germline V gene lookup returns CDR1 SGHNT and CDR2 YENEEA. Trimming shortened V by 2 bases and J by 2 bases, and 10 bases separated the two germline ends. This CDR3 is built from 15 residues. The CDR3 loop reads CASSLSGTPYNEQFF. CDR3 bases: TGTGCCAGCAGCTTATCAGGGACACCCTACAATGAGCAGTTCTTC.

V gene TRBV19 combines with J gene TRBJ2-7; 12 bases agree with TRBD2. From germline, CDR1 is LNHDA and CDR2 SQIVND (reference sequence). V trimming: 3 bases; J trimming: 5 bases; junction bases outside the gene matches: 2. The CDR3 sequence is 14 residues long. The CDR3 sequence is CASSILAGGDEQYF. The CDR3 DNA follows: TGTGCCAGTAGTATTCTAGCGGGAGGGGACGAGCAGTACTTC. Filled out from reference TRBV19 and TRBJ2-7, the complete variable domain reads DGGITQSPKYLFRKEGQNVTLSCEQNLNHDAMYWYRQDPGQGLRLIYYSQIVNDFQKGDIAEGYSVSREKKESFPLTVTSAQKNPTAFYLCASSILAGGDEQYFGPGTRLTVT.

The chain carries TRBV11-2 and TRBJ2-5; D perhaps matches TRBD1 (6 bases). V lost 3 bases to trimming and J lost 1 base, with 15 bases between them. The CDR3 is 16 residues long. Germline V CDR1 and CDR2: SGHAT, FQNNGV. CDR3 nucleotides: TGTGCCAGCAGCTTGGGGGCCTCGGGTTTCCAAGAGACCCAGTACTTC. The encoded protein is CASSLGASGFQETQYF.

The V call is TRBV18, the J call TRBJ1-2; 9 bases are shared with TRBD1. Germline lookup yields CDR1 KGHSH and CDR2 LQKENI. The CDR3 length is 14 residues. V gave up 3 bases and J gave up 1 base; unmatched junction bases: 0. CDR3 coding DNA: TGTGCCAGCTCACCGGGACAGGGTAACTATGGCTACACCTTC. Translated: CASSPGQGNYGYTF.

This chain connects TRBV6-1 to TRBJ1-6; D is perhaps TRBD1 (5 bases). Trimming left V 3 bases short and J 7 bases short, with 7 bases between. The CDR3 loop spans 13 amino acids. CDR1 MNHNS and CDR2 SASEGT come from the germline V gene. The CDR3: CASSDRENSPLHF. CDR3 DNA: TGTGCCAGCAGTGACAGGGAAAATTCACCCCTCCACTTT.

The V call is TRBV6-6, the J call TRBJ1-3, with D possibly TRBD1 on 5 matching bases. The CDR3 length is 15 residues. The germline V gene has CDR1 MNHNY and CDR2 SVGAGI (reference sequence). Deletions cut 2 bases from V and 0 bases from J, with 8 bases between. The CDR3 loop reads CASSYDSSSGNTIYF. CDR3 coding DNA: TGTGCCAGCAGTTACGACAGCAGCTCTGGAAACACCATATATTTT.

This sequence joins TRBV29-1 and TRBJ1-5; D is possibly TRBD1 (5 bases). This CDR3 has 12 residues. Germline V gene data show CDR1 as SQVTM and CDR2 as ANQGSEA. The ends were cut back, 4 bases at V and 6 bases at J, with 10 bases in the middle. CDR3 coding DNA: TGCAGCGTTGGAGGGGCTGGTCAGCCCCAGCATTTT. It translates to CSVGGAGQPQHF.

This chain uses TRBV14 with TRBJ2-1; 7 bases agree with TRBD2. J was trimmed by 4 bases and V by 1 base; bases with no gene match: 7. The CDR3 covers 16 residues. Germline assignment: CDR1 SGHDN and CDR2 FVKESK. CDR3 coding DNA: TGTGCCAGCAGCCAAGTTAGGGCGGGGGTTTACAATGAGCAGTTCTTC. Translation gives CASSQVRAGVYNEQFF. The full variable domain, rest sourced from reference TRBV14 and TRBJ2-1, is EAGVTQFPSHSVIEKGQTVTLRCDPISGHDNLYWYRRVMGKEIKFLLHFVKESKQDESGMPNNRFLAERTGGTYSTLKVQPAELEDSGVYFCASSQVRAGVYNEQFFGPGTRLTVL.

In this sample, this clone turned up once. The rearrangement links TRBV15 to TRBJ2-1, with D perhaps TRBD2 (5 bases). Deletions cut 5 bases from V and 9 bases from J, with 14 bases between. The germline V gene encodes CDR1 LNHNV and CDR2 YYDKDF (reference sequence). The CDR3 is 13 residues long. DNA for the CDR3: TGTGCCACCAGCCGCCTAGCTTCGGGTGAGCAGTTCTTC. It is translated as CATSRLASGEQFF.

The genes are TRBV4-1 and TRBJ2-7, with 9 positions matching TRBD2. CDR3 size: 15 residues. Germline values: CDR1 MGHRA, CDR2 YSYEKL. V lost 1 base and J lost 3; bases outside the gene matches: 4. CDR3 loop: CASSQGLAGSYEQYF. DNA of the CDR3: TGCGCCAGCAGCCAAGGTCTAGCGGGGAGCTACGAGCAGTACTTC.

This clone is a singleton in its sample. The V gene is TRBV11-2, the J gene TRBJ2-1; no reliable D call. The CDR3 has 12 amino acids. The V and J ends lost 1 base and 7 bases respectively, with 5 bases between them. Germline V lookup: CDR1 SGHAT, CDR2 FQNNGV. CDR3: CASSLVKNEQFF. DNA of the CDR3: TGTGCCAGCAGCTTAGTAAAAAATGAGCAGTTCTTC.

The chain recombines TRBV11-1 with TRBJ2-7, with 9 nucleotides matching TRBD1. Germline values: CDR1 SGHAT, CDR2 FQDESV (reference sequence). CDR3 length: 13 amino acids. With 5 bases clipped from V and 4 bases from J, the junction kept 3 bases outside the gene matches. CDR3 residues: CASSVGTGYEQYF. DNA of the CDR3: TGTGCCAGCAGCGTCGGGACAGGGTACGAGCAGTACTTC.

The chain carries TRBV5-4 and TRBJ2-5, with D uncertain. With the DNA end fitting TRBJ2-7 better, the J assignment may be wrong. The CDR3 sequence is 13 residues long. Germline loops: CDR1 SGHNT, CDR2 YYREEE (reference sequence). The CDR3 loop reads CASGEEATYEQYF. CDR3 nucleotide sequence: TGTGCCAGCGGGGAAGAAGCCACCTACGAGCAGTACTTC.

The chain combines TRBV12-5 with TRBJ2-6; D unresolved. From germline, CDR1 is LGHNT and CDR2 FRNRAP. Trimming removed 1 base at V and 11 bases at J, with 6 bases between. This CDR3 has 12 residues. CDR3 in amino acids: CASGLDLDVLTF. DNA of the CDR3: TGTGCTAGTGGTTTGGACCTCGACGTCCTGACTTTC.

V and J are TRBV27 and TRBJ1-4; 8 bases are shared with TRBD1. Germline V gene sequence: CDR1 MNHEY, CDR2 SMNVEV (reference sequence). V shed 4 bases and J 5 bases; nucleotides not matched to a gene: 6. The CDR3 runs to 15 residues. CDR3 amino acids: CASSSGTGGNEKLFF. The CDR3 bases are TGTGCCAGCAGTTCCGGGACAGGAGGCAATGAAAAACTGTTTTTT. Supplemented by reference TRBV27 and TRBJ1-4, the full variable domain reads EAQVTQNPRYLITVTGKKLTVTCSQNMNHEYMSWYRQDPGLGLRQIYYSMNVEVTDKGDVPEGYKVSRKEKRNFPLILESPSPNQTSLYFCASSSGTGGNEKLFFGSGTQLSVL.

The rearrangement uses TRBV6-5 and TRBJ1-5; 7 bases are a match to TRBD1. Germline V gives CDR1 MNHEY, CDR2 SVGAGI. The J segment lost 0 bases and the V segment lost 4 bases, leaving 3 bases of the junction unmatched. The CDR3 is 15 amino acids. CDR3 in amino acids: CASSLQGNSNQPQHF. CDR3 in DNA: TGTGCCAGCAGTTTACAGGGGAATAGCAATCAGCCCCAGCATTTT.

V gene TRBV28 combines with J gene TRBJ2-7, with D unclear. Trimming stripped 5 bases from V and 3 bases from J, with 2 bases between. Germline V lookup: CDR1 MDHEN, CDR2 SYDVKM. This CDR3 contains 10 residues. The DNA for the CDR3 is TGTGCCAGCAGTCACTACGAGCAGTACTTC. It is translated as CASSHYEQYF.